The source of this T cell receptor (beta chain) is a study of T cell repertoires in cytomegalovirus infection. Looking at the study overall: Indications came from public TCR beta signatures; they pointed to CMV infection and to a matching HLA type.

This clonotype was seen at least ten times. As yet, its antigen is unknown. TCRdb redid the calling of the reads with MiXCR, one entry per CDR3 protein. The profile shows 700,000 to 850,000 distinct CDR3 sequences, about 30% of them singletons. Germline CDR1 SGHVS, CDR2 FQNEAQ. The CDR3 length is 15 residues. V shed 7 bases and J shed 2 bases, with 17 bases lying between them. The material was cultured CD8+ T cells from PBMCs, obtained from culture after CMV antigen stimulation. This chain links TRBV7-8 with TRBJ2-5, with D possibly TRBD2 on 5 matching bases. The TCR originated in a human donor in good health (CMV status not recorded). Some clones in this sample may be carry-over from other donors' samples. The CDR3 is CASIPGAETQETQYF. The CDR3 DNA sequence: TGTGCCAGCATCCCAGGAGCGGAAACACAAGAGACCCAGTACTTC.